Detailed here is one T cell receptor beta chain. The data were taken from a study of T cells in tuberculosis. General study points: The stringent gate may have excluded weak CD1B-GMM tetramer binders.

The CDR3 covers 14 residues. After thawing and overnight rest, PBMC were stained with GMM-loaded CD1B tetramer, viability dye and anti-CD3 for sorting. CD1B tetramers were loaded with Rhodococcus equi-derived C32 glucose monomycolate. PBMC for tetramer sorting were first depleted of CD14-expressing monocytes. From each donor, about 92,000 tetramer-negative cells were sorted. TCR-alpha and TCR-beta chains were sequenced unpaired. This table comes from immunoSEQ multiplex PCR, and its TCRdb copy is limited to in-frame clones, with some not included. The sample has 55,000 to 70,000 clones, roughly 79% seen once; the top ten hold roughly 13%.

Sample: CD1b-GMM tetramer-negative cells sorted from PBMCs. This rearrangement joins TRBV21-1 to TRBJ1-1. TRBV21-1 is flagged as a pseudogene. This TCR was recovered from an adult woman with latent tuberculosis. CDR3 loop: CASSKPLGGTEAFF. In DNA form, the CDR3 reads TGTGCCAGCAGCAAGCCCCTCGGGGGCACTGAAGCTTTCTTT.